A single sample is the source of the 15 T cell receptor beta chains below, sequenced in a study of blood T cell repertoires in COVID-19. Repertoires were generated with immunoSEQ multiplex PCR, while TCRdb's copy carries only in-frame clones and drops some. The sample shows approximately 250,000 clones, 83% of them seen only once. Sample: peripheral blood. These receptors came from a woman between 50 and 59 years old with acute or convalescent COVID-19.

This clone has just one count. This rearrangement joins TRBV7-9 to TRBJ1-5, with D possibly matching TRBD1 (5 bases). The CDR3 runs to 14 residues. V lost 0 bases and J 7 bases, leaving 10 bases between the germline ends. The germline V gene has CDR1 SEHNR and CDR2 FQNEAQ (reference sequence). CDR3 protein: CASSLAREEQPQHF. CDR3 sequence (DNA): TGTGCCAGCAGCTTAGCCAGGGAGGAGCAGCCCCAGCATTTT.

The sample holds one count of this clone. The CDR3: CASRRTGSYEQYF. The CDR3 bases are TGTGCCAGCAGGCGGACAGGGAGTTACGAGCAGTACTTC. The chain combines TRBV6-5 with TRBJ2-7, with 8 nucleotides matching TRBD1. Trimming cost V 6 bases and J 4 bases; bases outside gene matches: 5. Germline CDR1 and CDR2: MNHEY and SVGAGI. The CDR3 runs 13 residues.

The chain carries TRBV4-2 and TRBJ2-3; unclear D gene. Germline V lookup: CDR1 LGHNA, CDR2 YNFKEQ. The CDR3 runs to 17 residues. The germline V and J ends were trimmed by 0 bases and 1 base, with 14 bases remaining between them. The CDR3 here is CASSQEAVKPRTDTQYF. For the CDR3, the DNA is TGTGCCAGCAGCCAAGAGGCGGTAAAACCCCGCACAGATACGCAGTATTTT.

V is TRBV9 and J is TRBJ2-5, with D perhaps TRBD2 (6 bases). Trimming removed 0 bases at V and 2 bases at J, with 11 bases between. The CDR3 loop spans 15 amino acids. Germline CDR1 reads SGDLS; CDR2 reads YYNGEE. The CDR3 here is CASSVAAGRQETQYF. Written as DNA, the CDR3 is TGTGCCAGCAGCGTAGCCGCGGGAAGACAAGAGACCCAGTACTTC.

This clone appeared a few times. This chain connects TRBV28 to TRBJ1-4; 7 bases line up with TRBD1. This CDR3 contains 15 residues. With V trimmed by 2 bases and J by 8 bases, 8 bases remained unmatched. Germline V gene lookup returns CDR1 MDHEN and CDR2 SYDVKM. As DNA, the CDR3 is TGTGCCAGCAGTTTACCGACAGGGACTGGAGAAAAACTGTTTTTT. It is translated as CASSLPTGTGEKLFF.

CDR3 DNA: TGCGCCAGCAGCGCCCAACCCACGGAGAACTATGGCTACACCTTC. Its translation: CASSAQPTENYGYTF. The rearrangement uses TRBV4-1 and TRBJ1-2, with D uncertain. Germline V gene data show CDR1 as MGHRA and CDR2 as YSYEKL. Between the trimmed V and J ends, which lost 5 bases and 2 bases, there was a span of 15 bases. The CDR3 sequence is 15 residues long.

The CDR3 reads CASSIQRDQPQHF. The CDR3 bases are TGTGCCAGTAGTATACAGCGCGATCAGCCCCAGCATTTT. The chain recombines TRBV19 with TRBJ1-5; D remains ambiguous. The CDR3 contains 13 residues. Germline V gene lookup returns CDR1 LNHDA and CDR2 SQIVND (reference sequence). Trimming removed 2 bases at V and 5 bases at J, with 7 bases between.

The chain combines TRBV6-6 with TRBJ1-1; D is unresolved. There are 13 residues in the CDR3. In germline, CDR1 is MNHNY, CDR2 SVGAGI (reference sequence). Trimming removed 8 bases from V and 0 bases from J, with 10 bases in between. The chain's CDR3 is CASLPGVNTEAFF. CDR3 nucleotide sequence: TGTGCCAGCTTACCCGGGGTGAACACTGAAGCTTTCTTT.

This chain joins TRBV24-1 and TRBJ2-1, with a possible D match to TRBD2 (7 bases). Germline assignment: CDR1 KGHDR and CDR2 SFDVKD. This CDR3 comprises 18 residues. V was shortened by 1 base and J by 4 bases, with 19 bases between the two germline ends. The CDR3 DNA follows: TGTGCCACCAGTGATTTTAATGGGCCGGGGGGCGAATACAATGAGCAGTTCTTC. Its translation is CATSDFNGPGGEYNEQFF.

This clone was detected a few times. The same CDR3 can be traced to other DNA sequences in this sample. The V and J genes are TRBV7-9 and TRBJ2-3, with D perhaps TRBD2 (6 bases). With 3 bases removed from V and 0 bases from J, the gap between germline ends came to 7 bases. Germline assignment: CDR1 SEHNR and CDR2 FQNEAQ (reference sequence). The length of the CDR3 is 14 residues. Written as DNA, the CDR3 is TGTGCCAGCAGCTTGGAGGGTAGCACAGATACGCAGTATTTT. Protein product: CASSLEGSTDTQYF.

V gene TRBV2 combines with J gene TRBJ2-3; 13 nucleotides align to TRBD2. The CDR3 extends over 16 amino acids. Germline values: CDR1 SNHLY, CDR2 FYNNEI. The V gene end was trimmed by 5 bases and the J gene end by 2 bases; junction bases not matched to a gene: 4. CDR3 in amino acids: CASSLLAGGYTDTQYF. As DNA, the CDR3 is TGTGCCAGCAGTCTACTAGCGGGAGGGTACACAGATACGCAGTATTTT.

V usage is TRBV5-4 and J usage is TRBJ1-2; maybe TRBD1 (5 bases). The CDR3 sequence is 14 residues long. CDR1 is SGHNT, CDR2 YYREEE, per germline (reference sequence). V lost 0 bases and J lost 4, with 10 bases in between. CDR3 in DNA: TGTGCCAGCAGCTTGGGGGGGGGAGCCTATGGCTACACCTTC. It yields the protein CASSLGGGAYGYTF.

Here the CDR3 DNA reads TGTGCCAGCAGTTTACCTCCCAGGGGAAATGAGCAGTACTTC. Its protein is CASSLPPRGNEQYF. The chain couples TRBV28 to TRBJ2-7; possible D gene TRBD1, 6 bases. The V and J ends lost 2 bases and 7 bases respectively, with 15 bases between them. CDR1 MDHEN and CDR2 SYDVKM come from the germline V gene. The CDR3 totals 14 residues.

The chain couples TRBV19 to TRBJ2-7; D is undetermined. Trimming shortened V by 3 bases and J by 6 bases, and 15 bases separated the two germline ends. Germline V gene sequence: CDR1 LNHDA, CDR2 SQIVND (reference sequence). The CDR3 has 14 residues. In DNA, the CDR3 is TGTGCCAGTAGTATCAATCGGGTTACCGGCGAGCAGTACTTC. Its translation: CASSINRVTGEQYF.

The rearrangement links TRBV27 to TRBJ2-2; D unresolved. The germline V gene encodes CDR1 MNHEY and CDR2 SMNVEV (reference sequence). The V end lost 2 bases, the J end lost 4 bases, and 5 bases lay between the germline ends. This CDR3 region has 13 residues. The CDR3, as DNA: TGTGCCAGCAGTTTAGTGAGCACCGGGGAGCTGTTTTTT. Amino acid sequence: CASSLVSTGELFF.